This T cell receptor beta chain was recovered during a study of human T cells and chemical hapten exposure (dated by TCRdb to the early 2020s). Study-wide context: For sensitization, 2% DPC in acetone was applied to a roughly 2 cm by roughly 2 cm area of upper inner arm skin. Patch tests used Finn chambers with 0.01% DPC on the upper back, scored after 6 days by International Contact Dermatitis Research Group standards. The mostly female patient cohort included alopecia areata with under or over 50% scalp involvement, alopecia totalis and alopecia universalis. Throughout the roughly 25-week study period, patients were also given weekly therapeutic DPC doses on the scalp. Under 30 alopecia patients gave blood for TCR sequencing at one to four time points (pre-sensitization, 2, 6 and 24 weeks). The libraries were sequenced as a pool, and the TCR yield per sample differed mostly because of small variations in library volumes within the pool. Blood samples were taken from patients before sensitization (week 0) and at 2, 6 and about 24 weeks after DPC sensitization. Peripheral blood TCR repertoire changes were tracked in vivo in alopecia patients during primary and secondary sensitization to the hapten diphenylcyclopropenone (DPC).

Library preparation used RACE. The listed sequencing device is NextSeq 500. During library preparation, unique molecular identifiers were attached to individual cDNA molecules so that TCRs could be counted quantitatively and reproducibly. For every blood RNA sample, sequencing covered both the TCR alpha and TCR beta chains. The source study handled its data this way. Samples had a median of about 90,000 TCRs, with a range from about 23,224 to 700,000. V, J and CDR3 annotation of the TCR reads was performed with the Decombinator software suite. To make PS versus PT1 abundance plots, every sample was subsampled to the same number of TCRs (28,000). TCRs were defined as expanded if absent before sensitization and observed at least eight times at the 2-week time point. The public reads were reprocessed in TCRdb via fastp at Q25 and MiXCR, keeping in-frame beta chains. Under each unique CDR3 protein, matching rows form one entry showing the most common genes and DNA. TCRdb assigned the V and J calls; the authors' analysis was not used. In this sample the table shows just under 65,000 distinct CDR3 sequences, approximately 11% of which occur a single time. The top ten clones comprise around 2.1% of the sample.

The germline V gene (reference sequence) specifies SGHNT as CDR1 and YYREEE as CDR2. V is clipped by 4 bases and J by 0 bases, and the sequence between their germline boundaries is 7 bases long. From its cysteine to its phenylalanine, the CDR3 spans 13 amino acids. This entry keeps only the CDR3 DNA: 39 bases, framed from base 1. Results the study describes overall, beyond this receptor: No change with DPC sensitization was found in the number of TCRs above 1 in 1000 frequency, and no evidence of global repertoire structure alterations was found. Significantly more large CDR3 similarity clusters were formed by expanded TCRs than by pre-sensitization or healthy control sets, consistent with antigen-driven responses. All patients had alopecia, a presumed autoimmune disease, so their immune response might differ from that of healthy individuals. Patch test score correlated positively with the number of PT1 expanded TCRs, reaching significance at thresholds 8, 16 and 32 but not at 4. After repeated subsampling, the strength of the expansion versus patch-test correlation and the threshold at which it became significant changed.

The sample's time point, from its label and the paper: patch test 3, about 24 weeks after DPC sensitization. This specimen's treatment or condition label, interpreted: therapeutic diphenylcyclopropenone sensitization with weekly scalp DPC. At every patch-test visit, the blood draw took place before the patch test was put on. Patients were eligible if aged 18 to 70, diagnosed with alopecia and judged suitable for DPC therapy, and pregnant patients were excluded. Unfractionated whole blood was collected in Tempus Blood RNA tubes, and total RNA was extracted from that blood. This clonotype was recorded many times. The target of this receptor is not known. No clone much larger than this one lies a single base away; base qualities are absent.

Sequencing used whole blood, obtained in connection with sensitization to the hapten diphenylcyclopropenone (DPC). The rearrangement combines TRBV5-4 with TRBJ2-5, with TRBD1 as a weak D call on 6 bases. This receptor was obtained from a woman aged 25 to 39 with alopecia areata. Some clones in this sample may be carry-over from other donors' samples. The CDR3 reads CASSQGNQETQYF. The bases read TGTGCCAGCAGCCAGGGGAACCAAGAGACCCAGTACTTC.